The clone carrying this T cell receptor beta chain was counted between two and nine times. The target antigen is unknown. This entry belongs to a study of blood T cells in healthy people across ages. Whole-study context: T cells yielded about one barcoded beta molecule per two cells through template switching.

The germline gives CDR1 ENHRY, CDR2 SYGVKD. The CDR3 has 16 amino acids. V was clipped by 6 bases and J by 0 bases; unmatched bases: 7. General study points: Changes seen in expanded clonotypes were possibly confounded by donor CMV status left unknown. Estimates of diversity drawn from one million T cells were considered underestimates. With age, beta diversity per million T cells declined roughly linearly, significantly by 40.

Next came a second PCR, run for about 7 to 12 cycles, which used a sample-barcoded 5' primer along with a J-beta primer mix. TCRdb passed the 5' RACE reads through MiXCR, listing each CDR3 protein once. Of over 1,300,000 distinct CDR3 sequences in the sample, around 59% were seen once. The V and J genes are TRBV10-3 and TRBJ2-1, with 8 bases lining up with TRBD2. The clonotype was recovered from a young man in good health. Source material: blood. The CDR3 region has the DNA TGTGCCATCAGGCCTACCGGGGGGGGCTCCTACAATGAGCAGTTCTTC. It codes for CAIRPTGGGSYNEQFF.